Listed below are T cell receptor beta chains from one sample, sequenced in a study of T cell repertoires in ileal Crohn's disease. The protocol was immunoSEQ multiplex PCR, while the TCRdb copy is restricted to in-frame clones and leaves out a portion. The sample records over 14,000 clones, over 60% being singletons. The sample consisted of ileal tissue. The receptors originated from an adult with Crohn's disease. The CDR3 runs from the conserved cysteine through the conserved F or W. The order of the fields is CDR3 protein, CDR3 DNA, D gene, clone size, J gene, V gene. A D gene is named only where the DNA matches it firmly. Rows may omit the clone size; those that give it use once, few, many or a size class.

CDR3: CASSPQGRGSDTEAFF
DNA: TGTGCCAGCAGCCCCCAGGGGAGGGGGTCCGACACTGAAGCTTTCTTT
D: NA
size: NA
J: TRBJ1-1
V: TRBV7-2

CDR3: CASSLGRVDEQYF
DNA: TGTGCCAGCAGCTTGGGCAGGGTGGACGAGCAGTACTTC
D: NA
size: few
J: TRBJ2-7
V: TRBV11-1

CDR3: CASNGDRAPGYTF
DNA: TGTGCCAGCAACGGGGACAGAGCGCCTGGCTACACCTTC
D: TRBD1
size: NA
J: TRBJ1-2
V: TRBV2

CDR3: CASSITWSGAGYGYTF
DNA: TGTGCCAGCAGCATTACTTGGTCGGGTGCTGGGTATGGCTACACCTTC
D: NA
size: NA
J: TRBJ1-2
V: TRBV28

CDR3: CASGRGGSSYNEQFF
DNA: TGTGCCAGCGGGCGGGGGGGGAGCTCCTACAATGAGCAGTTCTTC
D: TRBD2
size: NA
J: TRBJ2-1
V: TRBV2

CDR3: CASSPQYGPGANVLTF
DNA: TGTGCCAGCAGTCCACAGTACGGCCCTGGGGCCAACGTCCTGACTTTC
D: NA
size: NA
J: TRBJ2-6
V: TRBV28

CDR3: CASSVSTARNSPLHF
DNA: TGTGCCAGCAGCGTATCGACAGCACGAAATTCACCCCTCCACTTT
D: NA
size: few
J: TRBJ1-6
V: TRBV9

CDR3: CASSLGGDGQETQYF
DNA: TGCGCCAGCAGCTTGGGGGGGGACGGGCAAGAGACCCAGTACTTC
D: NA
size: NA
J: TRBJ2-5
V: TRBV5-1

CDR3: CASSEALWGQGGGYTF
DNA: TGTGCCAGCAGTGAAGCGCTCTGGGGTCAGGGGGGTGGCTACACCTTC
D: TRBD1
size: NA
J: TRBJ1-2
V: TRBV6-1

CDR3: CASSHPGTAYEQYF
DNA: TGCGCCAGCAGCCATCCCGGGACAGCCTACGAGCAGTACTTC
D: TRBD1
size: NA
J: TRBJ2-7
V: TRBV4-1

CDR3: CASNRGVVEQFF
DNA: TGTGCCAGCAATCGGGGGGTCGTTGAGCAGTTCTTC
D: TRBD2
size: NA
J: TRBJ2-1
V: TRBV2

CDR3: CASSHDRANTYEQYF
DNA: TGTGCCAGCAGCCACGACAGGGCTAACACCTACGAGCAGTACTTC
D: TRBD1
size: NA
J: TRBJ2-7
V: TRBV7-2

CDR3: CASSLQGSQPQHF
DNA: TGTGCCAGCAGCTTACAGGGATCTCAGCCCCAGCATTTT
D: NA
size: NA
J: TRBJ1-5
V: TRBV6-6

CDR3: CASSLGDRAYGYTF
DNA: TGTGCCAGCTCACTTGGGGACAGGGCCTATGGCTACACCTTC
D: TRBD1
size: NA
J: TRBJ1-2
V: TRBV18

CDR3: CSVTGGYEQYF
DNA: TGCAGCGTGACAGGGGGTTACGAGCAGTACTTC
D: TRBD1
size: once
J: TRBJ2-7
V: TRBV29-1

CDR3: CASSELGATNEKLFF
DNA: TGTGCCAGCAGTGAACTTGGAGCAACTAATGAAAAACTGTTTTTT
D: NA
size: NA
J: TRBJ1-4
V: TRBV6-1

CDR3: CASSVASTGELFF
DNA: TGTGCCAGCAGCGTAGCCTCGACTGGGGAGCTGTTTTTT
D: NA
size: NA
J: TRBJ2-2
V: TRBV9

CDR3: CASSLKTSGGEQFF
DNA: TGCGCCAGCAGCCTAAAGACTAGCGGGGGGGAGCAGTTCTTC
D: TRBD2
size: NA
J: TRBJ2-1
V: TRBV5-1

CDR3: CASSTTGAGYTF
DNA: TGTGCCAGTAGTACAACAGGGGCGGGCTACACCTTC
D: TRBD1
size: NA
J: TRBJ1-2
V: TRBV19

CDR3: CASSYTTGEQYF
DNA: TGTGCCAGCAGTTACACTACTGGGGAGCAGTACTTC
D: NA
size: once
J: TRBJ2-7
V: TRBV6-5

CDR3: CASSYSGQGGNTIYF
DNA: TGTGCCAGCAGTTACTCCGGACAGGGCGGAAACACCATATATTTT
D: TRBD1
size: NA
J: TRBJ1-3
V: TRBV6-5

CDR3: CASSQVAGGQETQYF
DNA: TGCGCCAGCAGCCAAGTGGCAGGGGGCCAAGAGACCCAGTACTTC
D: TRBD1
size: NA
J: TRBJ2-5
V: TRBV4-1

CDR3: CASSLRDSMLANYGYTF
DNA: TGTGCCAGCAGCTTACGGGACAGCATGCTCGCTAACTATGGCTACACCTTC
D: TRBD1
size: NA
J: TRBJ1-2
V: TRBV7-9

CDR3: CASRRDRYTEAFF
DNA: TGTGCCAGCAGACGGGACAGATACACTGAAGCTTTCTTT
D: TRBD1
size: few
J: TRBJ1-1
V: TRBV5-4

CDR3: CASSQDLTGGSDSPLHF
DNA: TGCGCCAGCAGCCAAGACTTAACAGGGGGCTCCGATTCACCCCTCCACTTT
D: TRBD1
size: NA
J: TRBJ1-6
V: TRBV4-1

CDR3: CASSPGGQYQETQYF
DNA: TGTGCCAGCAGCCCCGGAGGTCAGTACCAAGAGACCCAGTACTTC
D: NA
size: NA
J: TRBJ2-5
V: TRBV5-4

CDR3: CSVVWSQGKYEQYF
DNA: TGCAGCGTTGTTTGGAGCCAGGGAAAGTACGAGCAGTACTTC
D: NA
size: NA
J: TRBJ2-7
V: TRBV29-1

CDR3: CASSLPGKGWGYTF
DNA: TGTGCCAGCAGTTTGCCAGGAAAGGGGTGGGGCTACACCTTC
D: NA
size: once
J: TRBJ1-2
V: TRBV28

CDR3: CASSTRDRGGYTF
DNA: TGTGCCAGTAGTACCCGGGACAGAGGTGGCTACACCTTC
D: TRBD1
size: few
J: TRBJ1-2
V: TRBV19

CDR3: CAWGPGQGLTGELFF
DNA: TGTGCCTGGGGGCCGGGACAGGGTCTAACCGGGGAGCTGTTTTTT
D: TRBD1
size: NA
J: TRBJ2-2
V: TRBV30

CDR3: CASSLGTGRSYGYTF
DNA: TGTGCCAGCAGCTTAGGCACAGGGCGAAGCTATGGCTACACCTTC
D: NA
size: NA
J: TRBJ1-2
V: TRBV7-9

CDR3: CASARTGLAGGGEQFF
DNA: TGCGCCTCGGCTAGGACAGGACTAGCGGGGGGAGGGGAGCAGTTCTTC
D: TRBD2
size: NA
J: TRBJ2-1
V: TRBV4-3

CDR3: CASSVTEGAGEKLFF
DNA: TGTGCCAGCAGCGTAACTGAGGGGGCGGGTGAAAAACTGTTTTTT
D: TRBD1
size: NA
J: TRBJ1-4
V: TRBV9

CDR3: CASSDSGTGHLYEQYF
DNA: TGTGCCAGCAGCGATTCCGGGACAGGGCATCTATACGAGCAGTACTTC
D: TRBD1
size: few
J: TRBJ2-7
V: TRBV11-2

CDR3: CASSTTSFLGTQYF
DNA: TGTGCCAGCAGTACGACTAGCTTTCTGGGGACCCAGTACTTC
D: TRBD2
size: NA
J: TRBJ2-5
V: TRBV28